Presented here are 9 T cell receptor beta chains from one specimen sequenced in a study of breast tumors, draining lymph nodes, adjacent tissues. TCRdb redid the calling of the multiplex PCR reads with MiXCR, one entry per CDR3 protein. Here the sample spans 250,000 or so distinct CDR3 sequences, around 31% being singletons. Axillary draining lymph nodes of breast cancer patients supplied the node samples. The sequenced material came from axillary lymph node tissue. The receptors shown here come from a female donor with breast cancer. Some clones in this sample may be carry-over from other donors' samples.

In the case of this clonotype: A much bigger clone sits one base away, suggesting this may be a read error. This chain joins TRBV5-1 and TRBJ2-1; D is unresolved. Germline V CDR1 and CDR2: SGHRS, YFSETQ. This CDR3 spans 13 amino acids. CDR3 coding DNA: TGTGCCAGCAGCCCAAGGCCGATCAATGAGCAGTTCTTC. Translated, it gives CASSPRPINEQFF.

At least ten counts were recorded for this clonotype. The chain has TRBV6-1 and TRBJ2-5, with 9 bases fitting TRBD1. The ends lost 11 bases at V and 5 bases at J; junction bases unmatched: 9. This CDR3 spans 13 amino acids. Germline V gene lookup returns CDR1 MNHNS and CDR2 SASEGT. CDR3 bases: TGTGCCCACGGGATACAGGGGGCTGAGACCCAGTACTTC. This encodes CAHGIQGAETQYF.

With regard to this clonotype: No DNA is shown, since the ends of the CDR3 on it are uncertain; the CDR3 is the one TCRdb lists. CDR3 protein: CSARDPGITDTQYFGPSGEKLFF. This chain uses TRBV20-1 with TRBJ1-4. CDR1 and CDR2 (germline): DFQATT, SNEGSKA (reference sequence). The CDR3 is 23 residues long, ends included.

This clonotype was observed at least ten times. DNA of the CDR3: TGTGCCAGCAGTTTTGAGACTAGCGGGAAGTTCTTC. This codes for CASSFETSGKFF. This chain uses TRBV12-3 or TRBV12-4 with TRBJ2-1; TRBD2 matches 11 bases. The CDR3 has 12 residues. J was trimmed by 14 bases and V by 3 bases; bases with no gene match: 3.

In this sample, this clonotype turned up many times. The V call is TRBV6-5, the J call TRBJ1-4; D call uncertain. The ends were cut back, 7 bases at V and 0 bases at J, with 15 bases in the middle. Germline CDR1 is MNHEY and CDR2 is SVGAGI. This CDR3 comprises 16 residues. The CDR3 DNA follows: TGTGCCAGCACCCCTGGGCTTGCGGCAACTAATGAAAAACTGTTTTTT. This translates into CASTPGLAATNEKLFF.

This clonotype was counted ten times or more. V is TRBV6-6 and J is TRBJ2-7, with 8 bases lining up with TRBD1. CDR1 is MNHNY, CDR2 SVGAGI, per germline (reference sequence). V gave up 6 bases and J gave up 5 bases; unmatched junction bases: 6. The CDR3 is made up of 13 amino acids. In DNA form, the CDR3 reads TGTGCCAGCAGATCGAGACAGGGGAACGAGCAGTACTTC. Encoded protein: CASRSRQGNEQYF.

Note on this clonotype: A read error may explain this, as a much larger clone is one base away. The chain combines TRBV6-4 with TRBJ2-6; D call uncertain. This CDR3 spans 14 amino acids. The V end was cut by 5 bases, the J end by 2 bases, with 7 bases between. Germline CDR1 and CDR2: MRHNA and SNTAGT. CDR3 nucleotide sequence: TGTGCCAGCAGTCAAGATACTGGGGCCAACGTCCTGACTTTC. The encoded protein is CASSQDTGANVLTF.

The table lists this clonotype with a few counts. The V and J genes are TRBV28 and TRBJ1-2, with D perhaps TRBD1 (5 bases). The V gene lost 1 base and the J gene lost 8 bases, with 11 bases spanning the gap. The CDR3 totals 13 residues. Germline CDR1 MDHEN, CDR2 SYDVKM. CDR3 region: CASSLSGEYGYTF. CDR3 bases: TGTGCCAGCAGTTTATCGGGGGAGTACGGCTACACCTTC.

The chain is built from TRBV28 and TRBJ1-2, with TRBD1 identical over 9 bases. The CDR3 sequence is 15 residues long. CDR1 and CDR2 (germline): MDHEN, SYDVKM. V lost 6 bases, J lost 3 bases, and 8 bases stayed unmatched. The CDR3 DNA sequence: TGTGCCAGCAGGAAAACAGGGGGCTGGGACTATGGCTACACCTTC. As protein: CASRKTGGWDYGYTF.